These T cell receptor beta chains were read from a single sample in a study of identical twins. TCRdb ran MiXCR on the 5' RACE reads and lists one entry per CDR3 protein. The sample shows about 1.7 million distinct CDR3 sequences, about 32% of them seen only once. Sequencing was done on a sample of cord blood. These receptors originate from a newborn girl in good health. Each CDR3 is given with its conserved first and last residue. A row's size may be missing; if present it is once, few, many or a size class.

v_gene: TRBV4-1
abundance: few
CDR3aa: CASSQRTVSYEQYF

v_gene: TRBV4-2
abundance: few
CDR3aa: CASSPQQGGNNEQFF

v_gene: TRBV3-1
abundance: .
CDR3aa: CASSPDSTLNEAFF

v_gene: TRBV7-2
abundance: many
CDR3aa: CASSLVRVETQYF

v_gene: TRBV7-7
abundance: .
CDR3aa: CASSTSPLGSTDTQYF

v_gene: TRBV27
abundance: .
CDR3aa: CASSFARGGQYNEQYF

v_gene: TRBV20-1
abundance: .
CDR3aa: CSAQPLTRPYEQYF

v_gene: TRBV28
abundance: few
CDR3aa: CASSLIGTTDGYTF

v_gene: TRBV7-9
abundance: .
CDR3aa: CAGSLPGQGAYNEQFF

v_gene: TRBV12-3/TRBV12-4
abundance: .
CDR3aa: CASRQGYQPQHF

v_gene: TRBV6-6
abundance: few
CDR3aa: CASSYSRLNEKLFF

v_gene: TRBV2
abundance: .
CDR3aa: CASSERLATYNEQFF

v_gene: TRBV29-1
abundance: many
CDR3aa: CSVGSSGRWGEQFF

v_gene: TRBV20-1
abundance: few
CDR3aa: CSASFGPGGNEQFF

v_gene: TRBV6-1
abundance: .
CDR3aa: CASTTKRGGNNEQYF

v_gene: TRBV5-1
abundance: .
CDR3aa: CASSRGQGAYGYTF

v_gene: TRBV27
abundance: few
CDR3aa: CASSLLGRGPIPNYGYTF

v_gene: TRBV4-2
abundance: .
CDR3aa: CASSQGGLYYNEQFF

v_gene: TRBV7-2
abundance: .
CDR3aa: CASSLRQTTQETQYF

v_gene: TRBV2
abundance: once
CDR3aa: CASSDQGARNSPLHF

v_gene: TRBV5-1
abundance: many
CDR3aa: CASSLVDRSTDTQYF

v_gene: TRBV29-1
abundance: many
CDR3aa: CSVERRAGYGYTF

v_gene: TRBV7-2
abundance: .
CDR3aa: CASSLAVSGSFQETQYF

v_gene: TRBV14
abundance: few
CDR3aa: CASSQDQATRKFF

v_gene: TRBV10-3
abundance: .
CDR3aa: CAISVTGGDYDEQFF

v_gene: TRBV9
abundance: .
CDR3aa: CASSVMTSVTDTQYF

v_gene: TRBV20-1
abundance: .
CDR3aa: CSASRGRHPYRTDTQYF

v_gene: TRBV7-2
abundance: .
CDR3aa: CASSLLLRGREKLFF

v_gene: TRBV24-1
abundance: few
CDR3aa: CATSGQGNSYEQYF

v_gene: TRBV20-1
abundance: .
CDR3aa: CSAGVGELYNEQFF

v_gene: TRBV20-1
abundance: .
CDR3aa: CSATGTGGLDTQYF

v_gene: TRBV4-1
abundance: few
CDR3aa: CASSRPMDTQYF

v_gene: TRBV29-1
abundance: few
CDR3aa: CSVEKALPSINEQFF